The rows below give T cell receptor beta chains drawn from one sample of a study of identical twins. TCRdb redid the calling of the 5' RACE reads with MiXCR, one entry per CDR3 protein. This sample carries 200,000 or so distinct CDR3 sequences, around 8.1% of them seen once, and the ten largest clones take around 2.1%. Separately, the same data were catalogued under a study of yellow fever vaccine responses in identical twins.

The source material was memory (CD45RO+) T cells sorted from blood. The receptors shown here come from a woman under 30 in good health. Each CDR3 is given without its conserved first and last residue.

v_call	j_call	cdr3_aa
TRBV10-3	TRBJ2-5	AISESLTGGAKETQY
TRBV28	TRBJ1-6	ASSPYRGRTFEGNSPLH
TRBV5-1	TRBJ2-7	ASSLVPSYEQY
TRBV6-5	TRBJ2-5	ASSYRAGGWETQY
TRBV10-2	TRBJ2-7	ASSTGTGGGEQY
TRBV11-2	TRBJ1-1	ASSSTGHGIEAF
TRBV11-2	TRBJ2-4	ASSSLDSPGNIQY
TRBV9	TRBJ2-1	ASSVGSGESYNEQF
TRBV6-2/TRBV6-3	TRBJ1-5	ATKGPVSNQPQH
TRBV12-3/TRBV12-4	TRBJ1-5	ASSIRGGSNQPQH
TRBV5-1	TRBJ2-5	ASSFSGAGETQY
TRBV15	TRBJ2-7	ATSRDPSSEQY
TRBV6-5	TRBJ2-2	ASSYSWASGELF
TRBV2	TRBJ2-5	ASSDTPGGTQY
TRBV5-1	TRBJ2-7	ASSSEKASYEQY
TRBV6-5	TRBJ1-6	ASSWGDRSSYNSPLH
TRBV21-1	TRBJ1-4	ASRVGTNEKLF
TRBV5-1	TRBJ1-1	ASSLGSEAF
TRBV11-1	TRBJ2-7	ASSPRAKDRRESSYEQY
TRBV27	TRBJ1-6	ASSLYLGQGRSPLH
TRBV5-6	TRBJ2-1	ARSSGLACEQF
TRBV28	TRBJ2-7	ASSTSGGARYEQY